A single sample gave rise to the 32 T cell receptor beta chains below, sequenced in a study of blood T cell repertoires in COVID-19. Profiling relied on immunoSEQ multiplex PCR, and the TCRdb table lists in-frame clones only, not all of them. Counted here are fewer than 350,000 clones, around 85% occurring once; the ten biggest clones make up 2% to 3%. Sequenced input: PBMCs or T cells enriched from blood (not recorded which). These receptors were collected from a woman in her forties or fifties who had recovered from COVID-19.

The rearrangement uses TRBV11-2 and TRBJ2-2, with 8 bases lining up with TRBD2. The J segment lost 5 bases and the V segment lost 5 bases, leaving 4 bases of the junction unmatched. Per the germline V gene, CDR1 is SGHAT and CDR2 is FQNNGV. This CDR3 has 14 residues. CDR3 sequence reads: CASSRGGLTGELFF. CDR3 nucleotides: TGTGCCAGCAGCCGGGGGGGCCTTACCGGGGAGCTGTTTTTT.

This clone appeared a single time. The chain's CDR3 is CASSGYEAGGKDTQYF. The CDR3 nucleotides read TGTGCCAGCAGTGGTTACGAAGCGGGGGGAAAGGATACGCAGTATTTT. This chain connects TRBV25-1 to TRBJ2-3, with 9 nucleotides matching TRBD2. Germline V gene data show CDR1 as MGHDK and CDR2 as SYGVNS. V lost 4 bases, J lost 6 bases, and 11 bases stayed unmatched. The CDR3 extends over 16 amino acids. Full variable domain (missing parts from reference TRBV25-1 and TRBJ2-3): EADIYQTPRYLVIGTGKKITLECSQTMGHDKMYWYQQDPGMELHLIHYSYGVNSTEKGDLSSESTVSRIRTEHFPLTLESARPSHTSQYLCASSGYEAGGKDTQYFGPGTRLTVL.

The chain employs TRBV18 and TRBJ1-5; D not certain. Germline-derived CDR1 and CDR2 are KGHSH and LQKENI. The V end was cut by 2 bases, the J end by 2 bases, with 10 bases between. The CDR3 is 15 residues long. The CDR3 spells CASSPTAAGNQPQHF. Written as DNA, the CDR3 is TGTGCCAGCTCACCAACTGCGGCCGGCAATCAGCCCCAGCATTTT. The whole variable domain, remainder taken from reference TRBV18 and TRBJ1-5, is NAGVMQNPRHLVRRRGQEARLRCSPMKGHSHVYWYRQLPEEGLKFMVYLQKENIIDESGMPKERFSAEFPKEGPSILRIQQVVRGDSAAYFCASSPTAAGNQPQHFGDGTRLSIL.

V is TRBV9 and J is TRBJ2-5; 10 bases are shared with TRBD2. Germline V gives CDR1 SGDLS, CDR2 YYNGEE. The CDR3 extends over 16 amino acids. With V trimmed by 0 bases and J by 2 bases, 4 bases remained unmatched. CDR3 sequence: CASSVGASGSQETQYF. For the CDR3, the DNA is TGTGCCAGCAGCGTAGGGGCTAGCGGGAGTCAAGAGACCCAGTACTTC.

This clone was seen just once. The rearrangement uses TRBV5-6 and TRBJ1-1; D gene unclear. Germline CDR1 is SGHDT and CDR2 is YYEEEE. Trimming removed 4 bases at V and 0 bases at J, with 19 bases between. The CDR3 has 17 residues. This CDR3 is CASSQALGGKMNTEAFF. CDR3 DNA sequence: TGTGCCAGCAGCCAGGCCCTTGGAGGCAAAATGAACACTGAAGCTTTCTTT. The whole variable domain, remainder taken from reference TRBV5-6 and TRBJ1-1, is DAGVTQSPTHLIKTRGQQVTLRCSPKSGHDTVSWYQQALGQGPQFIFQYYEEEERQRGNFPDRFSGHQFPNYSSELNVNALLLGDSALYLCASSQALGGKMNTEAFFGQGTRLTVV.

The rearrangement joins TRBV6-4 to TRBJ1-5; TRBD1 might be the D (5 bases). CDR3 length: 16 residues. Germline V lookup: CDR1 MRHNA, CDR2 SNTAGT. Trimming shortened V by 9 bases and J by 5 bases, and 23 bases separated the two germline ends. In DNA, the CDR3 is TGTGCCAGTACCCCAGGGTTTTCAGTGACGGATCAGCCCCAGCATTTT. It is translated as CASTPGFSVTDQPQHF.

This chain uses TRBV7-9 with TRBJ1-4; D not resolved. V was clipped by 1 base and J by 10 bases, with 7 bases between them. The germline CDR1 and CDR2 sequences are SEHNR and FQNEAQ (reference sequence). There are 12 residues in the CDR3. The CDR3 DNA sequence: TGTGCCAGCAGCTTAGGAGGGAGAAAACTGTTTTTT. Translated, it gives CASSLGGRKLFF. Drawing the rest from reference TRBV7-9 and TRBJ1-4, the complete variable domain is DTGVSQNPRHKITKRGQNVTFRCDPISEHNRLYWYRQTLGQGPEFLTYFQNEAQLEKSRLLSDRFSAERPKGSFSTLEIQRTEQGDSAMYLCASSLGGRKLFFGSGTQLSVL.

The V call is TRBV13, the J call TRBJ2-7; TRBD2 matches at 11 bases. Germline-derived CDR1 and CDR2 are PRHDT and FYEKMQ (reference sequence). V was clipped by 4 bases and J by 3 bases; unmatched bases: 14. The CDR3 contains 18 residues. The CDR3 reads CASSSLDFSGGARYEQYF. The DNA for the CDR3 is TGTGCCAGCAGCTCCCTAGACTTTAGCGGGGGGGCCCGCTACGAGCAGTACTTC.

The chain uses TRBV7-2 and TRBJ2-3; TRBD2 matches at 14 bases. V was clipped by 5 bases and J by 0 bases; unmatched bases: 7. CDR3 length equals 18 residues. Per germline, CDR1 SGHTA and CDR2 FQGNSA. CDR3 region: CASSASGLAGVSTDTQYF. The CDR3 nucleotides are TGTGCCAGCAGCGCATCGGGACTAGCGGGGGTTAGCACAGATACGCAGTATTTT.

The V gene is TRBV30, the J gene TRBJ2-7; D is perhaps TRBD1 (6 bases). The CDR3 has 13 amino acids. The V and J ends lost 5 bases and 5 bases respectively, with 16 bases between them. CDR1 is GTSNPN, CDR2 SVGIG, per germline (reference sequence). The DNA for the CDR3 is TGTGCCTGGGGGGGCTCCAGGTTCCACGAGCAGTACTTC. Translating gives CAWGGSRFHEQYF.

A remark on this clone: Within the sample, other DNA sequences also encode this same CDR3. This chain joins TRBV5-1 and TRBJ2-5; 11 bases agree with TRBD2. The V segment lost 4 bases and the J segment 1 base; nucleotides outside the gene matches: 6. There are 16 residues in the CDR3. Per the germline V gene, CDR1 is SGHRS and CDR2 is YFSETQ. The CDR3 loop is CASSPTSGGPQETQYF. The CDR3 DNA reads as TGCGCCAGCAGCCCCACTAGCGGGGGCCCCCAAGAGACCCAGTACTTC.

This clone has just one count. This chain uses TRBV18 with TRBJ2-1; D is possibly TRBD1 (6 bases). CDR1 KGHSH and CDR2 LQKENI come from the germline V gene. V lost 4 bases and J 6 bases, leaving 13 bases between the germline ends. This CDR3 contains 14 residues. CDR3 nucleotides: TGTGCCAGCTCACAGCTACAGGGTCGCAATGAGCAGTTCTTC. It yields the protein CASSQLQGRNEQFF. Using reference TRBV18 and TRBJ2-1 for the parts outside the CDR3, the full variable domain is NAGVMQNPRHLVRRRGQEARLRCSPMKGHSHVYWYRQLPEEGLKFMVYLQKENIIDESGMPKERFSAEFPKEGPSILRIQQVVRGDSAAYFCASSQLQGRNEQFFGPGTRLTVL.

The count of this clone is one. V and J are TRBV2 and TRBJ2-7; 12 bases align to TRBD1. The CDR3 consists of 12 residues. The V segment lost 9 bases and the J segment 7 bases; nucleotides outside the gene matches: 4. CDR1 is SNHLY, CDR2 FYNNEI, per germline. The CDR3 DNA reads as TGTGCCAGGGGACAGGGGGCGAGGGAGCAGTACTTC. Translating it yields CARGQGAREQYF.

The chain uses TRBV5-1 and TRBJ2-7; a possible D gene is TRBD1 (6 bases). Germline V CDR1 and CDR2: SGHRS, YFSETQ. The CDR3 is 13 amino acids. Between the trimmed V and J ends, which lost 0 bases and 7 bases, there was a span of 11 bases. In nucleotides, the CDR3 is TGCGCCAGCAGCTTGGACACAGGGTTGGAGCAGTACTTC. This translates into CASSLDTGLEQYF.

The CDR3 loop reads CASSLGTSGPQETQYF. The CDR3 DNA follows: TGTGCCAGCAGCCTTGGGACTAGCGGGCCCCAAGAGACCCAGTACTTC. This chain joins TRBV3-1 (or the pseudogene TRBV3-2) and TRBJ2-5, with 12 positions matching TRBD2. Germline-derived CDR1 and CDR2 are LGHDT and YNNKEL (reference sequence). With 4 bases clipped from V and 1 base from J, the junction kept 4 bases outside the gene matches. The CDR3 runs to 16 residues.

This clone was observed once. The chain carries TRBV6-5 and TRBJ1-1, with 7 bases that match TRBD1. The CDR3 totals 14 residues. CDR1 and CDR2 (germline): MNHEY, SVGAGI. V gave up 8 bases and J gave up 0 bases; unmatched junction bases: 6. This chain's CDR3 is CASDRDRMNTEAFF. CDR3 bases: TGTGCCAGCGACCGGGACAGAATGAACACTGAAGCTTTCTTT.

The chain joins TRBV7-9 to TRBJ1-2; D call uncertain. V dropped 4 bases and J dropped 7 bases, with 13 bases sitting between them. The CDR3 length is 13 residues. CDR1 is SEHNR and CDR2 is FQNEAQ in the germline V gene (reference sequence). The chain's CDR3 is CASSWTEVSGYTF. CDR3 sequence (DNA): TGTGCCAGCAGCTGGACGGAGGTATCTGGCTACACCTTC.

This clone was recorded a few times. This sequence joins TRBV5-6 and TRBJ1-1; the match to TRBD1 covers 7 bases. Trimming removed 4 bases from V and 0 bases from J; junction bases left unmatched: 6. The germline V gene encodes CDR1 SGHDT and CDR2 YYEEEE. The CDR3 has 15 residues. CDR3 nucleotides: TGTGCCAGCAGCGGCGGGACAGCGTTGAACACTGAAGCTTTCTTT. Translated: CASSGGTALNTEAFF.

The sample holds one count of this clone. The V call is TRBV15, the J call TRBJ2-7; 7 positions match TRBD1. The V and J ends lost 1 base and 4 bases, in that order; junction bases with no gene match: 4. The CDR3 spans 14 residues. Germline CDR1 is LNHNV and CDR2 is YYDKDF (reference sequence). CDR3 nucleotides: TGTGCCACCAGCAGAGGGACAGGAGAATACGAGCAGTACTTC. It specifies CATSRGTGEYEQYF.

The rearrangement joins TRBV28 to TRBJ1-6, with 8 positions matching TRBD1. V was clipped by 6 bases and J by 9 bases; unmatched bases: 10. CDR3 length equals 15 residues. The V gene's germline CDR1 is MDHEN and CDR2 SYDVKM. CDR3 loop: CASSIWDRIFSPLHF. The CDR3 nucleotides are TGTGCCAGCAGCATCTGGGACAGGATTTTTTCACCCCTCCACTTT. The complete variable domain, with remaining parts taken from reference TRBV28 and TRBJ1-6, reads DVKVTQSSRYLVKRTGEKVFLECVQDMDHENMFWYRQDPGLGLRLIYFSYDVKMKEKGDIPEGYSVSREKKERFSLILESASTNQTSMYLCASSIWDRIFSPLHFGNGTRLTVT.

The chain couples TRBV7-8 to TRBJ2-1; 10 bases fit TRBD2. The CDR3 runs 16 residues. From germline, CDR1 is SGHVS and CDR2 FQNEAQ. J lost 3 bases, V lost 0 bases, and 2 bases had no gene match. The CDR3 bases are TGTGCCAGCAGCTTAGCCCTAGCGGGAGTCTACAATGAGCAGTTCTTC. Translated, it gives CASSLALAGVYNEQFF.

In this sample, this clone turned up a few times. The V call is TRBV19, the J call TRBJ1-1; a weak D match, TRBD1 (6 bases). Trimming cost V 6 bases and J 4 bases, with 15 bases left between them. This CDR3 has 14 amino acids. Germline V gene sequence: CDR1 LNHDA, CDR2 SQIVND (reference sequence). Here the CDR3 reads CASSPADRSTEAFF. The CDR3 DNA reads as TGTGCCAGTAGCCCAGCGGACAGATCCACTGAAGCTTTCTTT.

The CDR3 reads CASSGNRVGEQYF. CDR3 DNA sequence: TGTGCCAGCAGTGGGAACAGGGTTGGCGAGCAGTACTTC. The gene calls are TRBV6-6 and TRBJ2-7; tentative D call: TRBD1 (6 bases). CDR3 length: 13 amino acids. Germline-derived CDR1 and CDR2 are MNHNY and SVGAGI (reference sequence). Trimming left V 5 bases short and J 6 bases short, with 14 bases between.

The chain is built from TRBV7-7 and TRBJ2-2; a weak D match, TRBD1 (5 bases). Trimming took off 1 base at V and 6 bases at J, with 12 bases between the two ends. This CDR3 contains 15 residues. Germline values: CDR1 SSHAT, CDR2 FNYEAQ (reference sequence). DNA of the CDR3: TGTGCCAGCAGCTTAGAAGGGGCGGCGTCCGGGGAGCTGTTTTTT. Amino acids: CASSLEGAASGELFF.

The J gene is TRBJ1-2, the V gene TRBV27; D call uncertain. There are 14 residues in the CDR3. In germline, CDR1 is MNHEY, CDR2 SMNVEV (reference sequence). With 5 bases removed from V and 8 bases from J, the gap between germline ends came to 18 bases. DNA for the CDR3: TGTGCCAGCAGTCTCCGCGGGCCAGGAGACGGCTACACCTTC. Translated, it gives CASSLRGPGDGYTF.

This clone came up once. This chain uses TRBV18 with TRBJ2-1, with 11 bases aligning to TRBD2. The CDR3 totals 16 residues. The V segment lost 2 bases and the J segment 7 bases; nucleotides outside the gene matches: 7. Germline V gene sequence: CDR1 KGHSH, CDR2 LQKENI. In DNA form, the CDR3 reads TGTGCCAGCTCACCAATAGCGGGAGGGCCGAGGAATGAGCAGTTCTTC. Protein product: CASSPIAGGPRNEQFF.

The chain couples TRBV2 to TRBJ1-5; D might be TRBD1 (5 bases). CDR3 length: 17 residues. CDR1 and CDR2 (germline): SNHLY, FYNNEI. Deletions cut 3 bases from V and 0 bases from J, with 15 bases between. DNA of the CDR3: TGTGCCAGCAGTGAGGGGCAGGGACTTCCTAGCAATCAGCCCCAGCATTTT. This sequence encodes CASSEGQGLPSNQPQHF.

The chain combines TRBV18 with TRBJ2-3; no reliable D call. Germline lookup yields CDR1 KGHSH and CDR2 LQKENI. V dropped 2 bases and J dropped 3 bases, with 6 bases sitting between them. CDR3 length: 13 residues. CDR3 loop: CASSPSQTDTQYF. The CDR3 DNA follows: TGTGCCAGCTCACCATCCCAGACAGATACGCAGTATTTT.

The V call is TRBV7-9, the J call TRBJ2-1; 7 bases map to TRBD2. The V segment lost 4 bases and the J segment 1 base; nucleotides outside the gene matches: 13. The CDR3 consists of 18 residues. Germline loops: CDR1 SEHNR, CDR2 FQNEAQ (reference sequence). DNA of the CDR3: TGTGCCAGCAGCTCCCCCCGTTTTGAGGGAGGGTCCTACAATGAGCAGTTCTTC. Translation gives CASSSPRFEGGSYNEQFF.

A single count supports this clone. This chain connects TRBV14 to TRBJ2-7; TRBD2 might be the D (6 bases). Germline V gene data show CDR1 as SGHDN and CDR2 as FVKESK. The germline V and J ends were trimmed by 2 bases and 6 bases, with 14 bases remaining between them. The CDR3 has 14 amino acids. The CDR3 DNA reads TGTGCCAGCAGCCAACCGGGACTCCCCCTCGAGCAGTACTTC. Its translation is CASSQPGLPLEQYF.

This chain uses TRBV27 with TRBJ1-1, with unresolved D. The V gene's germline CDR1 is MNHEY and CDR2 SMNVEV (reference sequence). The CDR3 loop spans 16 amino acids. The V end lost 3 bases, the J end lost 1 base, and 15 bases lay between the germline ends. The CDR3 region has the DNA TGTGCCAGCAGTTTCGTGCTGGGCAATAAGAACACTGAAGCTTTCTTT. Amino acids: CASSFVLGNKNTEAFF.

The V gene is TRBV5-1, the J gene TRBJ1-1; D might be TRBD1 (6 bases). Trimming took 0 bases from V and 1 from J, leaving 10 bases between them. CDR1 is SGHRS and CDR2 is YFSETQ in the germline V gene. The CDR3 spans 15 residues. The DNA of the CDR3 is TGCGCCAGCAGCTTGGGTGAGGGGGAGAACACTGAAGCTTTCTTT. Its translation: CASSLGEGENTEAFF. Looking up the rest from reference TRBV5-1 and TRBJ1-1 gives the full variable domain: KAGVTQTPRYLIKTRGQQVTLSCSPISGHRSVSWYQQTPGQGLQFLFEYFSETQRNKGNFPGRFSGRQFSNSRSEMNVSTLELGDSALYLCASSLGEGENTEAFFGQGTRLTVV.